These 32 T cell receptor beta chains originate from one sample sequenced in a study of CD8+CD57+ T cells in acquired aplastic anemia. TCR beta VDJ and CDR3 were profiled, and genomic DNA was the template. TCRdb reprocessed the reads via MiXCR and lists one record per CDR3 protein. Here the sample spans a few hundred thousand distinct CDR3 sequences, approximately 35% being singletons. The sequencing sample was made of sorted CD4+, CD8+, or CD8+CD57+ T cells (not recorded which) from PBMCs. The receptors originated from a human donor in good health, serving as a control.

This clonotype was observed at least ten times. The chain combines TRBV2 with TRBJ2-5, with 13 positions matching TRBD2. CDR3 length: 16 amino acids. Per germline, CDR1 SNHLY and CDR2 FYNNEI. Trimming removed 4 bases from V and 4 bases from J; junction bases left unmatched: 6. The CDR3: CASSALTSGGVETQYF. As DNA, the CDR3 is TGTGCCAGCAGTGCCCTAACTAGCGGGGGGGTAGAGACCCAGTACTTC.

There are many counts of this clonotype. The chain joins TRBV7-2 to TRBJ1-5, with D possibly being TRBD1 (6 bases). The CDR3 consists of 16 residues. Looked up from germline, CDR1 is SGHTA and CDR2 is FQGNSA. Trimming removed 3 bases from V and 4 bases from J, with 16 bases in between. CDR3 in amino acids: CASSFGTGQVNQPQHF. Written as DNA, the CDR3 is TGTGCCAGCAGCTTTGGGACGGGACAAGTTAATCAGCCCCAGCATTTT.

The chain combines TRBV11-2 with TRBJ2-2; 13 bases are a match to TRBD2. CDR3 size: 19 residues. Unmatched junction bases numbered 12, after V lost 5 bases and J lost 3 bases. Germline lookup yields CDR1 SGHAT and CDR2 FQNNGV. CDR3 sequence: CASSRSPGLAGEHTGELFF. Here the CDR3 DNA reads TGTGCCAGCAGCCGCTCTCCTGGACTAGCGGGGGAGCACACCGGGGAGCTGTTTTTT.

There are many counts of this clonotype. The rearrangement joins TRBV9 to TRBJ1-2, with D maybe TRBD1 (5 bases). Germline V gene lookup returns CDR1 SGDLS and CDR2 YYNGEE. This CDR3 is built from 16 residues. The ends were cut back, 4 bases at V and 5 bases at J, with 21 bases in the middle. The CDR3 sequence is CASSPAGAMTNYGYTF. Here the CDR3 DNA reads TGTGCCAGCAGCCCTGCTGGGGCTATGACAAATTATGGCTACACCTTC. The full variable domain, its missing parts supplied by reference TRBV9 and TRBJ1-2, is DSGVTQTPKHLITATGQRVTLRCSPRSGDLSVYWYQQSLDQGLQFLIQYYNGEERAKGNILERFSAQQFPDLHSELNLSSLELGDSALYFCASSPAGAMTNYGYTFGSGTRLTVV.

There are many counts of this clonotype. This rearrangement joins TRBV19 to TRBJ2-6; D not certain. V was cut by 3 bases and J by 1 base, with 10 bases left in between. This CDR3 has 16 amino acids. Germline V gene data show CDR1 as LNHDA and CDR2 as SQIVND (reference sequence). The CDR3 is CASSITVGSGANVLTF. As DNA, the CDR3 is TGTGCCAGTAGTATTACTGTGGGTTCTGGGGCCAACGTCCTGACTTTC.

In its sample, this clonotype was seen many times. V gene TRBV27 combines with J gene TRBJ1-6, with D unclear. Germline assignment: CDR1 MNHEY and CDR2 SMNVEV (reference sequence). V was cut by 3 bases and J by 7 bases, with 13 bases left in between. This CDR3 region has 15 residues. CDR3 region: CASSLDLSANSPLHF. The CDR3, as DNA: TGTGCCAGCAGTTTGGACCTTTCGGCGAATTCACCCCTCCACTTT.

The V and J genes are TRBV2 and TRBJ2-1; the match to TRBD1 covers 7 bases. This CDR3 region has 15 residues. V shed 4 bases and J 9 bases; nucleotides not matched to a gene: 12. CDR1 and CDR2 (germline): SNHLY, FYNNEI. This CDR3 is CASSVVDREGGEQFF. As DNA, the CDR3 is TGTGCCAGCAGTGTTGTCGACAGGGAAGGGGGTGAGCAGTTCTTC.

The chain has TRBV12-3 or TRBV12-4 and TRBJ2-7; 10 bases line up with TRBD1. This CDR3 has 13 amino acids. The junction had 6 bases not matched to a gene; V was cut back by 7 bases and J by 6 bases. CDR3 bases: TGTGCCAGCATTATGTGGGACAGGGGCGAGCAGTACTTC. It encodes CASIMWDRGEQYF.

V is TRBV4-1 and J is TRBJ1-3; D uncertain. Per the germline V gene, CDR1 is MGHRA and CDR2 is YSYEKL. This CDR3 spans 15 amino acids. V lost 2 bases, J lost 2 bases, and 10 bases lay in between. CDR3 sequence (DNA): TGCGCCAGCAGCCAACCGGGCAGGACTGGAAACACCATATATTTT. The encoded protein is CASSQPGRTGNTIYF.

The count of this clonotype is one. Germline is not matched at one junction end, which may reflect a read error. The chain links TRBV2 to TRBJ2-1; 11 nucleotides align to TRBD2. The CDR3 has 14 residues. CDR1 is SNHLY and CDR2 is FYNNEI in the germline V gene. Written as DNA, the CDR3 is TGTGCCAGCAGTGCACTAGCGGGAGATAGTGAGCAGTTCTTT. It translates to CASSALAGDSEQFF.

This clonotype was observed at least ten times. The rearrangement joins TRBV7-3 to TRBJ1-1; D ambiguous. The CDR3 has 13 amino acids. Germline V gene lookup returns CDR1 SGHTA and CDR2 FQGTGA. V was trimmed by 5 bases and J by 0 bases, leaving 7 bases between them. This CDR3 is CASSPALNTEAFF. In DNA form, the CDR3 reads TGTGCCAGCAGCCCAGCATTGAACACTGAAGCTTTCTTT.

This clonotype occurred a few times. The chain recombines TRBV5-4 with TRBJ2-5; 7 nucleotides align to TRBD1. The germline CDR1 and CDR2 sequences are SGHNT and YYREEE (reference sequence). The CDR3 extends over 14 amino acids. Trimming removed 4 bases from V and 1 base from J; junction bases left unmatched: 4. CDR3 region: CASSVGQLQETQYF. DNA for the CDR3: TGTGCCAGCAGCGTGGGACAGCTCCAAGAGACCCAGTACTTC.

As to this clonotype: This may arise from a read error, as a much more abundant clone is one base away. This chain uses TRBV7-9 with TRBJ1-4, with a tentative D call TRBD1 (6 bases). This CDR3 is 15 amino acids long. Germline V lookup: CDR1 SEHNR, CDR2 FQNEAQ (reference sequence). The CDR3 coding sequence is TGTGCCAGCAGCTTAACTCCGGGGGCGTCCGAAAAACCGTTTTTT. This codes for CASSLTPGASEKPFF. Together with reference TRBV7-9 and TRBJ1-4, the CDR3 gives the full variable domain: DTGVSQNPRHKITKRGQNVTFRCDPISEHNRLYWYRQTLGQGPEFLTYFQNEAQLEKSRLLSDRFSAERPKGSFSTLEIQRTEQGDSAMYLCASSLTPGASEKPFFGSGTQLSVL.

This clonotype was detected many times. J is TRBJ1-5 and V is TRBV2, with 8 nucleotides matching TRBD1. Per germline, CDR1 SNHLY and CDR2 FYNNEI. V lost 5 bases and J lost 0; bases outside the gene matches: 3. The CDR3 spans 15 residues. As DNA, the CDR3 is TGTGCCAGCAGTCGGACAGGGATTAGCAATCAGCCCCAGCATTTT. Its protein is CASSRTGISNQPQHF.

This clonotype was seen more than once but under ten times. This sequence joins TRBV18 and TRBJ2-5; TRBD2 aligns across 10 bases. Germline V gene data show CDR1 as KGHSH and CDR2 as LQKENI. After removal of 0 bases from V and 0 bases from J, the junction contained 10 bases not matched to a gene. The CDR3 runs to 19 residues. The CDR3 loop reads CASSPPVWTSGLYQETQYF. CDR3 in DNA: TGTGCCAGCTCACCACCCGTTTGGACTAGCGGCCTGTACCAAGAGACCCAGTACTTC.

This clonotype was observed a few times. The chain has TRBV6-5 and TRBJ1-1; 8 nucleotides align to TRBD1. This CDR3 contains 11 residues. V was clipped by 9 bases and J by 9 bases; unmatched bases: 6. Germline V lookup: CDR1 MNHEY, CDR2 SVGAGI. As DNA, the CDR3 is TGTGCCAGTTGGGGGACAGGAAAAGCTTTCTTT. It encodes CASWGTGKAFF.

Here the CDR3 DNA reads TGTGCCACCAGTGATCAAGGGGGAGAGACCCAGTACTTC. This gives the protein CATSDQGGETQYF. The chain employs TRBV24-1 and TRBJ2-5, with D tentatively TRBD1 (6 bases). This CDR3 has 13 residues. Germline assignment: CDR1 KGHDR and CDR2 SFDVKD. The V end was cut by 3 bases, the J end by 4 bases, with 8 bases between.

CDR3 sequence (DNA): TGTGCCACCAGCAGGTCCTCTGAAGGGGCTAGTTTTCAGTTCTTC. It codes for CATSRSSEGASFQFF. The chain uses TRBV15 and TRBJ2-1; maybe TRBD1 (5 bases). Deletions cut 3 bases from V and 13 bases from J, with 22 bases between. The CDR3 consists of 15 residues. Germline V gene sequence: CDR1 LNHNV, CDR2 YYDKDF (reference sequence).

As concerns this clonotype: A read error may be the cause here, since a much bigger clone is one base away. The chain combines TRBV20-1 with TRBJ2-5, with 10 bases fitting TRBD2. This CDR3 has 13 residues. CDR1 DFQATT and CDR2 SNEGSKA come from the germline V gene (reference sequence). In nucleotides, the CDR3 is TGCAGTGCTAGTAAAGCGGGAGGGGAGACCCGGTACTTC. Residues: CSASKAGGETRYF.

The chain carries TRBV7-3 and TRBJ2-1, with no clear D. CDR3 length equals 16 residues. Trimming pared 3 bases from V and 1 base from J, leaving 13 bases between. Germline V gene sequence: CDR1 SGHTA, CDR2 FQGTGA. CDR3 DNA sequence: TGTGCCAGCAGCTTGAGCTTGGAGCCGTCCTACAATGAGCAGTTCTTC. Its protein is CASSLSLEPSYNEQFF.

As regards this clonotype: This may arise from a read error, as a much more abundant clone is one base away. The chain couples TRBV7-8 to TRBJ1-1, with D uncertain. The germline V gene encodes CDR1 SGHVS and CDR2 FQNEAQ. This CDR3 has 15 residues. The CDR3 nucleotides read TGTGCCAGCAGCTTAGTCGGGTCGTTGAACACTGGAGCTTTCTTT. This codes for CASSLVGSLNTGAFF.

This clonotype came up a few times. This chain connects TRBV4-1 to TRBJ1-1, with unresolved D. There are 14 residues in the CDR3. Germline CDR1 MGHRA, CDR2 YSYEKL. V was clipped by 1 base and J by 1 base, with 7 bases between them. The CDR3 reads CASSQVARNTEAFF. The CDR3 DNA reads TGCGCCAGCAGCCAAGTGGCCAGGAACACTGAAGCTTTCTTT.

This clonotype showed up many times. CDR3 nucleotide sequence: TGCAGTGCTCAGCCAAGCGGGAGGGCCCTGGTCGAGCAGTACTTC. It is translated as CSAQPSGRALVEQYF. The chain carries TRBV20-1 and TRBJ2-7; 10 bases align to TRBD2. Germline assignment: CDR1 DFQATT and CDR2 SNEGSKA (reference sequence). The junction had 13 bases not matched to a gene; V was cut back by 5 bases and J by 6 bases. The CDR3 has 15 amino acids.

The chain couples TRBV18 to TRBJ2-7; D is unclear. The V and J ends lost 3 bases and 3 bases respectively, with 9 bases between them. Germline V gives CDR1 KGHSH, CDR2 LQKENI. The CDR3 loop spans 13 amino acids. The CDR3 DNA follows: TGTGCCAGCTCACCTTATACGGGCTACGAGCAGTACTTC. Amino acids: CASSPYTGYEQYF.

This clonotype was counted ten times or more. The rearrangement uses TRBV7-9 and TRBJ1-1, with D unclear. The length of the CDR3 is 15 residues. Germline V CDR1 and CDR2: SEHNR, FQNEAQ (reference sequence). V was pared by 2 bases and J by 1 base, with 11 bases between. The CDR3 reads CASSLRPQTNTEAFF. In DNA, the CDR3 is TGTGCCAGCAGCTTAAGACCCCAGACGAACACTGAAGCTTTCTTT.

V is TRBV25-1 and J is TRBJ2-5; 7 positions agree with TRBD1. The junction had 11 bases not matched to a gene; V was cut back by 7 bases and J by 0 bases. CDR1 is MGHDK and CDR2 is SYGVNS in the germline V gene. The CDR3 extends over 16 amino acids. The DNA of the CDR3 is TGTGCCAGCAAAGTACTAGGGGGCCGTGACCAAGAGACCCAGTACTTC. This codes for CASKVLGGRDQETQYF.

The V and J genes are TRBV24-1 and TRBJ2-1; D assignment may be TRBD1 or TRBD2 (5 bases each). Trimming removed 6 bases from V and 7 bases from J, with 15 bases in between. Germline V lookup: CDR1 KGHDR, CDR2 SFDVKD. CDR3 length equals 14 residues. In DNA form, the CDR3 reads TGTGCCACCAGTCCTAGAGGGGCCCTAAATGAGCAGTTCTTC. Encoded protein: CATSPRGALNEQFF.

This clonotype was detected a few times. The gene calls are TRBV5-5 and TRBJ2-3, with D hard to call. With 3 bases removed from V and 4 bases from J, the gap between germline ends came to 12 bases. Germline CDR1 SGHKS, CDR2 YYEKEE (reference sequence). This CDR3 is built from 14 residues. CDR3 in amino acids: CASSSTVAPDTQYF. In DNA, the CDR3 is TGTGCCAGCAGCTCCACGGTAGCCCCAGATACGCAGTATTTT.

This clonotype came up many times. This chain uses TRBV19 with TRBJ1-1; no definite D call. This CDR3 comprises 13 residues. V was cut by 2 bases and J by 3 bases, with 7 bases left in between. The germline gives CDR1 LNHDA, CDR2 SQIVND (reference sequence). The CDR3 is CASSISSHTEAFF. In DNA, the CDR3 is TGTGCCAGTAGTATATCCAGCCACACTGAAGCTTTCTTT. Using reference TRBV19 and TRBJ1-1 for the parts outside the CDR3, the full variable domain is DGGITQSPKYLFRKEGQNVTLSCEQNLNHDAMYWYRQDPGQGLRLIYYSQIVNDFQKGDIAEGYSVSREKKESFPLTVTSAQKNPTAFYLCASSISSHTEAFFGQGTRLTVV.

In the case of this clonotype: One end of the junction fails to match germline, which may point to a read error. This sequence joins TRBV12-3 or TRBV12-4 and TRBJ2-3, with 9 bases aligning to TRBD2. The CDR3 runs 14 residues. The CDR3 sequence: CASTHSGSADTQDF. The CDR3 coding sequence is TGTGCCAGCACCCATAGCGGGAGCGCAGATACGCAGGATTTT.

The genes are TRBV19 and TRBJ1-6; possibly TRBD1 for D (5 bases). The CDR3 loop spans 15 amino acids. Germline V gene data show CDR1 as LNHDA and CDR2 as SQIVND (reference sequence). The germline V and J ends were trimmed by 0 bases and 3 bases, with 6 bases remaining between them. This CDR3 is CASSIERGYNSPLHF. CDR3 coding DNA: TGTGCCAGTAGTATAGAGAGGGGCTATAATTCACCCCTCCACTTT.

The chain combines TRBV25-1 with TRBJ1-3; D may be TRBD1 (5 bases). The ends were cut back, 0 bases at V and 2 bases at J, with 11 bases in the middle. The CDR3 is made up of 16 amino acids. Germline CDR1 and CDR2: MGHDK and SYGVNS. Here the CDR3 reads CASSEYREYPGNTIYF. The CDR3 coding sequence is TGTGCCAGCAGTGAATACAGGGAGTATCCTGGAAACACCATATATTTT.